This T cell receptor beta chain emerged from a study of T cells in Graves' hyperthyroidism and ophthalmopathy. Researchers amplified the TCR beta CDR3 regions from RNA transcripts. An initial round of RT-PCR targeting the TCR CDR3 relied on the HTBI primer set. TCRdb reprocessed the multiplex PCR reads via MiXCR and lists one record per CDR3 protein. Of more than 550,000 distinct CDR3 sequences listed, about 18% are singletons. A lack of ophthalmopathy progression within 18 months defined stable Graves' hyperthyroidism. Researchers barred patients who had uncontrolled infection, other autoimmune disease, pregnancy or lactation. Thyroid ultrasound, orbital computed tomography, clinical symptoms, and serum thyroxine and TRAb underpinned diagnoses. Fresh 10 ml peripheral blood yielded PBMCs. This clonotype was counted ten times or more. This receptor was taken from a man between 50 and 59 years old with Graves' hyperthyroidism. The sample was blood.

The CDR3 loop is CASSGFVGTSGPNEQFF. The CDR3 DNA is TGTGCCAGCAGTGGATTTGTTGGGACTAGCGGACCCAATGAGCAGTTCTTC. The chain has TRBV6-1 and TRBJ2-1; 11 nucleotides match TRBD2. This CDR3 is built from 17 residues. Germline V gives CDR1 MNHNS, CDR2 SASEGT. The J segment lost 6 bases and the V segment lost 4 bases, leaving 11 bases of the junction unmatched.